The source of this T cell receptor beta chain is a study of blood T cell repertoires in COVID-19. Germline lookup yields CDR1 SEHNR and CDR2 FQNEAQ (reference sequence). Trimming cost V 1 base and J 7 bases, with 17 bases left between them. The CDR3 is 15 amino acids. The method was immunoSEQ multiplex PCR; TCRdb's version includes in-frame clones alone and lacks a portion of them. The data hold 190,000 or so clones, with about 87% observed a single time. The gene calls are TRBV7-9 and TRBJ2-7; TRBD2 might be the D (5 bases). Sequencing was carried out using peripheral blood. The TCR originated in a woman in her twenties or thirties with acute or convalescent COVID-19. The CDR3 nucleotides are TGTGCCAGCAGCTTAGAGATTAGTGGCGGCGGGGAGCAGTACTTC. It yields the protein CASSLEISGGGEQYF.